This T cell receptor beta chain was identified during a study of T cell responses to AZD1222 COVID-19 vaccine. Study findings and constraints: Unmutated variant regions are reportedly targeted by nearly half of spike-specific TCRs.

The CDR3 has 13 amino acids. Germline assignment: CDR1 MDHEN and CDR2 SYDVKM. V was pared by 3 bases and J by 6 bases, with 11 bases between. Libraries were prepared by immunoSEQ multiplex PCR; TCRdb keeps only in-frame clonotypes and omits some of them. The sample consists of more than 250,000 clones, approximately 93% of them appearing once. With regard to this clone: Its antigen is as yet unknown.

The V call is TRBV28, the J call TRBJ1-1, with D maybe TRBD1 (6 bases). The sequence came from an adult in good health. The source was peripheral blood, collected on day 0 of AZD1222 vaccination. CDR3: CASSLVTGPEAFF. CDR3 bases: TGTGCCAGCAGTTTGGTCACAGGGCCTGAAGCTTTCTTT.